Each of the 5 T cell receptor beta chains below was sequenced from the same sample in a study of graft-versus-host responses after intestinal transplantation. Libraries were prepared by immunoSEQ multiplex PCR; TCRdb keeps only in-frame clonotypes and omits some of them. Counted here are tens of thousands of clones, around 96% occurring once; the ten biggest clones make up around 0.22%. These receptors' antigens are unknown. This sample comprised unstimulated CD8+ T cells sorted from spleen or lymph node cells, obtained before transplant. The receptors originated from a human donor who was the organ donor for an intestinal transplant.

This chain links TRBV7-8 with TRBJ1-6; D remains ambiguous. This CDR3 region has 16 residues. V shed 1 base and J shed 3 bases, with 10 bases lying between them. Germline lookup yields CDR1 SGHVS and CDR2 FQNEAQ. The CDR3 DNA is TGTGCCAGCAGCTTAGAGAGAGACCGCTATAATTCACCCCTCCACTTT. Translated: CASSLERDRYNSPLHF.

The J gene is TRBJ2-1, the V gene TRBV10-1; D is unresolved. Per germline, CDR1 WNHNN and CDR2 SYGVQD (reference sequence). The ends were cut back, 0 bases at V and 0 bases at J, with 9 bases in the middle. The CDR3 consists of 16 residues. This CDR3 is CASSESFGDSYNEQFF. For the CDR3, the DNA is TGCGCCAGCAGTGAGTCGTTCGGCGACTCCTACAATGAGCAGTTCTTC.

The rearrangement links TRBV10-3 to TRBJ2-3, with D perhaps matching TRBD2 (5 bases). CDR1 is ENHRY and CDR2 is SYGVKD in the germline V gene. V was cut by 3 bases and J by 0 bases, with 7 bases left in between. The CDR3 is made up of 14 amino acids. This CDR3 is CAISDWTSTDTQYF. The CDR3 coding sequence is TGTGCCATCAGTGACTGGACTAGCACAGATACGCAGTATTTT.

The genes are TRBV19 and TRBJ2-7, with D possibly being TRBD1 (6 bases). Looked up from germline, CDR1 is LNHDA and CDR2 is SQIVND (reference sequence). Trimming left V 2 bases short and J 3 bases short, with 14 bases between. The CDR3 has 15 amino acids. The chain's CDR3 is CASSIRGVGGYEQYF. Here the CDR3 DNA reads TGTGCCAGTAGTATAAGAGGAGTAGGGGGCTACGAGCAGTACTTC.

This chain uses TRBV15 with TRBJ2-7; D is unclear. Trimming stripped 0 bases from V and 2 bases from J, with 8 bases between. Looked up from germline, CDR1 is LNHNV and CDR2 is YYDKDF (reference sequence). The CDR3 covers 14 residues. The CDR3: CATSRDRSPYEQYF. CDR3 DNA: TGTGCCACCAGCAGAGACCGCAGCCCCTACGAGCAGTACTTC. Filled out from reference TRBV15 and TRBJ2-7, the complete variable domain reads DAMVIQNPRYQVTQFGKPVTLSCSQTLNHNVMYWYQQKSSQAPKLLFHYYDKDFNNEADTPDNFQSRRPNTSFCFLDIRSPGLGDTAMYLCATSRDRSPYEQYFGPGTRLTVT.